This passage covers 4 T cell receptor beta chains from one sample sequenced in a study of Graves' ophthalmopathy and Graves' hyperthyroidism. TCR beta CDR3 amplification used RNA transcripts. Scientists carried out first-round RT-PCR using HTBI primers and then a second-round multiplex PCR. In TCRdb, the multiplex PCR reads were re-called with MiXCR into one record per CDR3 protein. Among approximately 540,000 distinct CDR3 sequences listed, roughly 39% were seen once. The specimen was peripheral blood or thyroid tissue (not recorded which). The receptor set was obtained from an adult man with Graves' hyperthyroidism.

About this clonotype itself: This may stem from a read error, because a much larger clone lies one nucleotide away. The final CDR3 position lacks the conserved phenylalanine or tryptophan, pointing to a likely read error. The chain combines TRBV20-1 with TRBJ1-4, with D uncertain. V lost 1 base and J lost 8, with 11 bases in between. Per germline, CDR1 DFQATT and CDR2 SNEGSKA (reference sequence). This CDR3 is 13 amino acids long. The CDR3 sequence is CSARAGLREKLFL. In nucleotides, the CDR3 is TGCAGTGCTAGAGCCGGACTACGGGAAAAACTGTTTCTT.

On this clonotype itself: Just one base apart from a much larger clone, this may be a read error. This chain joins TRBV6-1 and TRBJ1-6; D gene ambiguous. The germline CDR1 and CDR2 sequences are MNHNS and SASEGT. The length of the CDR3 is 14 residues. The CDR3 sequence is CASSEAEFDSPFHF. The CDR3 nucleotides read TGTGCCAGCAGTGAAGCGGAATTCGACTCACCCTTCCACTTT.

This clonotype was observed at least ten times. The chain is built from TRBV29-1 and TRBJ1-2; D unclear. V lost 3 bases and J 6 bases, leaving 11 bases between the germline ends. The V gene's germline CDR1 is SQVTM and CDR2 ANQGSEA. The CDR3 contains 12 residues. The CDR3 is CSVDDQLNGYTF. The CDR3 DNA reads TGCAGCGTTGACGACCAGCTCAATGGCTACACCTTC.

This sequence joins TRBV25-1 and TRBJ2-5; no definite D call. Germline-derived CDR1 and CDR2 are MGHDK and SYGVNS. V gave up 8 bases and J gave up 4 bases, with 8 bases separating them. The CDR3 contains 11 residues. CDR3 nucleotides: TGTGCCAGCTTAGGCGGAGAGACCCAGTACTTC. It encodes CASLGGETQYF.